These 7 T cell receptor beta chains came from one sample sequenced in a study of blood T cell repertoires in COVID-19. The protocol was immunoSEQ multiplex PCR, while the TCRdb copy is restricted to in-frame clones and leaves out a portion. The table shows approximately 250,000 clones, with about nine tenths occurring only once. The sample consisted of peripheral blood. All receptors derive from a man aged 40-49 years with active or convalescent COVID-19.

This clone has a single count. V usage is TRBV29-1 and J usage is TRBJ1-1; 7 nucleotides match TRBD1. V was pared by 4 bases and J by 0 bases, with 11 bases of the junction left unmatched. Germline-derived CDR1 and CDR2 are SQVTM and ANQGSEA. CDR3 length equals 16 residues. CDR3 in DNA: TGCAGCGTTGTCCCCAGGGGGTTTGTTATGAACACTGAAGCTTTCTTT. This encodes CSVVPRGFVMNTEAFF.

CDR3 coding DNA: TGTGCCAGCAGCCTGCGGCAGGGGGACTACACCTTC. It translates to CASSLRQGDYTF. V and J are TRBV7-3 and TRBJ1-2; 7 bases are shared with TRBD1. The CDR3 totals 12 residues. The trim removed 5 bases at V and 10 bases at J, leaving 7 bases unmatched. Germline V gives CDR1 SGHTA, CDR2 FQGTGA.

This chain connects TRBV27 to TRBJ2-3, with D perhaps matching TRBD2 (6 bases). The germline gives CDR1 MNHEY, CDR2 SMNVEV (reference sequence). The V and J ends lost 2 bases and 3 bases respectively, with 12 bases between them. The CDR3 is 15 amino acids. The chain's CDR3 is CASSLLGSGTDTQYF. CDR3 bases: TGTGCCAGCAGTTTACTCGGGAGTGGAACAGATACGCAGTATTTT.

The chain is built from TRBV6-5 and TRBJ2-7, with D perhaps matching TRBD2 (5 bases). CDR3 size: 11 residues. V was cut by 4 bases and J by 8 bases, with 9 bases left in between. Germline V gene lookup returns CDR1 MNHEY and CDR2 SVGAGI. CDR3 nucleotides: TGTGCCAGCAGTTCGGGATTCCAGCAGTACTTC. Amino acids: CASSSGFQQYF.

The chain recombines TRBV2 with TRBJ2-2; no clear D gene. Germline CDR1 is SNHLY and CDR2 is FYNNEI. The CDR3 is 14 amino acids. V dropped 8 bases and J dropped 1 base, with 11 bases sitting between them. CDR3: CASRTAGNTGELFF. CDR3 nucleotide sequence: TGTGCCAGCCGAACAGCCGGGAACACCGGGGAGCTGTTTTTT.

V and J are TRBV24-1 and TRBJ2-5; 11 bases fit TRBD1. V lost 5 bases to trimming and J lost 5 bases; unmatched junction nucleotides: 9. The CDR3 has 16 residues. From germline, CDR1 is KGHDR and CDR2 SFDVKD. The CDR3: CATSARTGGVKETQYF. DNA of the CDR3: TGTGCCACCAGTGCCCGGACAGGGGGCGTGAAGGAGACCCAGTACTTC.

This clone was recorded only once. The V call is TRBV5-1, the J call TRBJ2-7; 7 bases match TRBD2. This CDR3 region has 15 residues. Unmatched junction bases numbered 8, after V lost 1 base and J lost 4 bases. The germline V gene encodes CDR1 SGHRS and CDR2 YFSETQ. CDR3 bases: TGCGCCAGCAGCTTGCCGCGGGGGTTGGAGTACGAGCAGTACTTC. Translated: CASSLPRGLEYEQYF.